This section outlines one T cell receptor beta chain sequence together with its context. Its target is unknown. From germline, CDR1 is MNHEY and CDR2 SMNVEV (reference sequence). Between the trimmed V and J ends, which lost 0 bases and 8 bases, there was a span of 14 bases. The CDR3 is 15 amino acids. The data were produced by immunoSEQ multiplex PCR, yet TCRdb's version contains in-frame clones alone and is incomplete. This table holds several thousand clones, approximately 81% found once. Following autologous stem cell transplantation, relapse occurred in every patient, and exposure to brentuximab vedotin varied. Using magnetic negative selection, the CD4+ T cells were separated out of thawed PBMCs. This entry belongs to a study of PD-1 blockade in classical Hodgkin lymphoma. Study outcomes and limitations: CD4+ TCR diversity, unlike CD8+, rose significantly by C4D1. Patients with an early start, nivolumab under 1 year after ASCT, were excluded.

The sequencing used CD4+ T cells from blood, collected at baseline. The receptor comes from a human donor with classical Hodgkin lymphoma. V usage is TRBV27 and J usage is TRBJ2-1; D might be TRBD1 (6 bases). The CDR3 spells CASSLSMGRGYEQFF. For the CDR3, the DNA is TGTGCCAGCAGTTTATCGATGGGCAGGGGTTATGAGCAGTTCTTC.